This T cell receptor (beta chain) derives from a study of CD8 T cells in Susac syndrome. The T cells that were sequenced for TCR beta were CD8+ and CD4+ cells from blood. The multiple sclerosis controls, all treatment-naive patients, had relapsing-remitting disease that was stable or active. Negative isolation was used for CD8+ and CD4+ T cells, and FACS enrichment was applied to TEMRA cells. Reverse transcription of roughly 0.45 to 1 ug RNA used random hexamers. The CDR3 of TCR beta was amplified by immunoSEQ multiplex PCR across 54 Vbeta and 13 Jbeta. TCRdb independently ran MiXCR on the immunoSEQ multiplex PCR reads; one entry per CDR3 protein. The table lists about 170,000 distinct CDR3 sequences, under 95% of them singletons, with roughly 0.097% in the top ten. Sequenced input: CD4+ T cells from PBMCs. This receptor was identified in a human donor with multiple sclerosis.

CDR3 in amino acids: CASTAFGLLDTQYF. The CDR3 bases are TGTGCCAGCACCGCGTTTGGCCTTTTAGATACGCAGTATTTT. The chain joins TRBV12-3 or TRBV12-4 to TRBJ2-3; D ambiguous. This CDR3 comprises 14 residues. Trimming took off 7 bases at V and 5 bases at J, with 16 bases between the two ends.